This is a list of T cell receptor beta chains from one sample in a study of cytomegalovirus exposure and HLA in healthy donors. Only in-frame clones appear in the TCRdb table, and some are missing; sequencing was by immunoSEQ multiplex PCR. The table has about 210,000 clones, roughly 85% seen once; the top ten hold approximately 0.24%. What was sequenced was PBMCs. These receptors were collected from a girl under 10 years old in good health and CMV-seronegative. Both conserved end residues are part of each CDR3. The D gene is left open where the match is weak. A clone size is listed for some rows: how often the clone was seen (once, few, many), or a class if it is expanded.

J,V,D,size,DNA,CDR3
TRBJ1-5,TRBV5-1,NA,NA,TGCGCCAGCAGCTTGACGGGGGGACAGCCCCAGCATTTT,CASSLTGGQPQHF
TRBJ2-7,TRBV27,NA,NA,TGTGCCAGCAGTTTAACTAGCTCCTACGAGCAGTACTTC,CASSLTSSYEQYF
TRBJ2-3,TRBV4-1,TRBD2,NA,TGCGCCAGCAGCCAAGGGGGGTCTTGGCGGGAGGTGTCAGATACGCAGTATTTT,CASSQGGSWREVSDTQYF
TRBJ1-1,TRBV6-5,NA,NA,TGTGCCAGCAGTCGTAACAGAGCTGAAGCTTTCTTT,CASSRNRAEAFF
TRBJ1-1,TRBV7-9,NA,NA,TGTGCCAGCAGCTTAGCGCTAATGCTGAACACTGAAGCTTTCTTT,CASSLALMLNTEAFF
TRBJ2-7,TRBV11-2,TRBD1,NA,TGTGCCAGCAGCTTACCTACCGGGACAGTCAAGTACGAGCAGTACTTC,CASSLPTGTVKYEQYF
TRBJ1-2,TRBV5-6,NA,NA,TGTGCCAGCACCCGAGGGCGGGGTGCAGTCTATGGCTACACCTTC,CASTRGRGAVYGYTF
TRBJ1-2,TRBV5-4,TRBD1,NA,TGTGCCAGCAGCCCGGACAGGGAGGCTGGCTACACCTTC,CASSPDREAGYTF
TRBJ2-3,TRBV7-3,TRBD2,NA,TGTGCCAGCAGCTTAAATAGCGGGGCGACAGATACGCAGTATTTT,CASSLNSGATDTQYF
TRBJ1-5,TRBV2,NA,NA,TGTGCCAGCAGGGCAGGGATCAATCAGCCCCAGCATTTT,CASRAGINQPQHF
TRBJ2-7,TRBV4-1,NA,NA,TGCGCCAGCAGCCAAGGCCCCACAGCCTACGAGCAGTACTTC,CASSQGPTAYEQYF
TRBJ2-1,TRBV6-4,TRBD2,NA,TGTGCCAGCAGTCCAGCGGGGGGGTCTTCGGATGAGCAGTTCTTC,CASSPAGGSSDEQFF
TRBJ2-1,TRBV2,TRBD1,NA,TGTGCCAGCATTGGGACAGGGGGATACAATGAGCAGTTCTTC,CASIGTGGYNEQFF
TRBJ2-1,TRBV2,NA,NA,TGTGCCAGCAATCCCCGCTCCTACAATGAGCAGTTCTTC,CASNPRSYNEQFF
TRBJ2-3,TRBV30,NA,NA,TGTGCCTGGAGTGTACAGAGGTGGACTACCATTCTGAGCACAGATACGCAGTATTTT,CAWSVQRWTTILSTDTQYF
TRBJ2-5,TRBV7-9,TRBD1,NA,TGTTCCAGCAGCCCATGGACAGGGGGCCCCCTACAAGAGACCCAGTACTTC,CSSSPWTGGPLQETQYF
TRBJ2-7,TRBV25-1,NA,NA,TGTGCCAGCAGTGAAGGCAAAACAGGGATCTACGAGCAGTACTTC,CASSEGKTGIYEQYF
TRBJ1-1,TRBV19,NA,NA,TGTGCCAGTAGTCCAGGAGGGAGAGGATCGGGGCTGAACACTGAAGCTTTCTTT,CASSPGGRGSGLNTEAFF
TRBJ2-1,TRBV5-1,TRBD2,NA,TGCGCCAGCAGCCCGGGACTAGCGGGACCGGGTGAGCAGTTCTTC,CASSPGLAGPGEQFF
TRBJ2-2,TRBV10-1,TRBD2,few,TGCGCCAGCAGTGCCCTAGCGGGGGGCAACACCTGGTCCGGGGAGCTGTTTTTT,CASSALAGGNTWSGELFF
TRBJ1-2,TRBV5-5,NA,NA,TGTGCCAGCAGCCCTTTCCAAACTCGGGGGGACTATTCCTATGGCTACACCTTC,CASSPFQTRGDYSYGYTF
TRBJ1-3,TRBV27,NA,NA,TGTGCCAGCAGTTTTGGGGGGACTGGAAACACCATATATTTT,CASSFGGTGNTIYF
TRBJ2-1,TRBV2,NA,NA,TGTGCCAGCAGAAATAGACTAGTTGGGTACAATGAGCAGTTCTTC,CASRNRLVGYNEQFF
TRBJ1-5,TRBV7-8,NA,NA,TGTGCCAGCAGCCCAACAGGCAATCAGCCCCAGCATTTT,CASSPTGNQPQHF
TRBJ2-4,TRBV18,NA,NA,TGTGCCAGCTCACCACCCCTAAGCGACGGAGCGGCAGCCAAAAACATTCAGTACTTC,CASSPPLSDGAAAKNIQYF
TRBJ2-3,TRBV2,TRBD2,NA,TGTGCCAGCATCGGACCGGGACTAGAGGCAGATACGCAGTATTTT,CASIGPGLEADTQYF
TRBJ2-5,TRBV5-8,NA,NA,TGTGCCAGCAGCTTCCAAGACAGAAAAGAGACCCAGTACTTC,CASSFQDRKETQYF
TRBJ2-7,TRBV5-4,TRBD2,once,TGTGCCAGCAGCGGTAGCGGGGGGACCTACGAGCAGTACTTC,CASSGSGGTYEQYF
TRBJ1-1,TRBV7-9,NA,NA,TGTGCCAGCAACATGCACGCCCCGGGTGGGGCTTTCTTT,CASNMHAPGGAFF
TRBJ2-7,TRBV30,TRBD2,NA,TGTGCCTGGAGTGTACCAGCGGGAGAGAGTTTCGACGAGCAGTACTTC,CAWSVPAGESFDEQYF
TRBJ2-7,TRBV14,NA,NA,TGTGCCAGCAGCCCAGGGTCCTCCTACGAGCAGTACTTC,CASSPGSSYEQYF
TRBJ2-1,TRBV7-2,NA,once,TGTGCCAGCAGCTTGGGCACGCTAGCAAGGCAGTTCTTC,CASSLGTLARQFF
TRBJ2-1,TRBV20-1,NA,NA,TGCAGTGCCGTGGGGCACAATGAGCAGTTCTTC,CSAVGHNEQFF
TRBJ2-2,TRBV10-1,TRBD2,NA,TGCGCCAGCAGCGTACTAGCGGGAGACACCGGGGAGCTGTTTTTT,CASSVLAGDTGELFF
TRBJ1-4,TRBV5-1,TRBD1,NA,TGCGCCAGCAGCTTGGGCAGGGGGCCGAATGAAAAACTGTTTTTT,CASSLGRGPNEKLFF
TRBJ2-3,TRBV6-6,NA,NA,TGTGCCAGCAGTTACAAGGGCGGGGCAGATACGCAGTATTTT,CASSYKGGADTQYF
TRBJ2-7,TRBV2,TRBD2,once,TGTGCCAGCAGTGAAGCGCTTTTCCTAGCGGATGGCTACGAGCAGTACTTC,CASSEALFLADGYEQYF
TRBJ2-7,TRBV5-1,NA,NA,TGCGCCAGCAGCTGGGCAGGGGTGGGCGACGAGCAGTACTTC,CASSWAGVGDEQYF
TRBJ2-7,TRBV7-9,TRBD1,NA,TGTGCCAGCAGCCAGGACAGGTCTCACTCCTACGAGCAGTACTTC,CASSQDRSHSYEQYF
TRBJ1-3,TRBV5-1,NA,NA,TGCGCCAGCAGCTTGGAGTCAGTAGGAAACACCATATATTTT,CASSLESVGNTIYF
TRBJ2-7,TRBV7-2,TRBD1,NA,TGTGCCAGCAGCTTTCCGGGACAGGGCGACGAGCAGTACTTC,CASSFPGQGDEQYF
TRBJ1-6,TRBV27,NA,NA,TGTGCCAGCAGTTTGGCGCTTCGAGGGATCTCCTATAATTCACCCCTCCACTTT,CASSLALRGISYNSPLHF
TRBJ1-1,TRBV6-1,NA,once,TGTGCCAGCAGTGATTGGGAGCTGAACACTGAAGCTTTCTTT,CASSDWELNTEAFF
TRBJ1-6,TRBV9,NA,NA,TGTGCCAGCAGCGTAGAGGGGACACGCTTTCGGGCTTCACCCCTCCACTTT,CASSVEGTRFRASPLHF
TRBJ2-5,TRBV13,NA,NA,TGTGCCAGCAGCTTAGATTTAGCGCCACAAGAGACCCAGTACTTC,CASSLDLAPQETQYF
TRBJ1-6,TRBV27,TRBD1,NA,TGTGCCAGCAGTCCAACGACAGGGTCTAATTCACCCCTCCACTTT,CASSPTTGSNSPLHF
TRBJ2-7,TRBV10-2,TRBD2,NA,TGCGCCAGCAGTGAAGGGCGGGGGGGCAGCGACGAGCAGTACTTC,CASSEGRGGSDEQYF
TRBJ1-3,TRBV2,NA,NA,TGTGCCAGCTACAGGGATGGAAACACCATATATTTT,CASYRDGNTIYF